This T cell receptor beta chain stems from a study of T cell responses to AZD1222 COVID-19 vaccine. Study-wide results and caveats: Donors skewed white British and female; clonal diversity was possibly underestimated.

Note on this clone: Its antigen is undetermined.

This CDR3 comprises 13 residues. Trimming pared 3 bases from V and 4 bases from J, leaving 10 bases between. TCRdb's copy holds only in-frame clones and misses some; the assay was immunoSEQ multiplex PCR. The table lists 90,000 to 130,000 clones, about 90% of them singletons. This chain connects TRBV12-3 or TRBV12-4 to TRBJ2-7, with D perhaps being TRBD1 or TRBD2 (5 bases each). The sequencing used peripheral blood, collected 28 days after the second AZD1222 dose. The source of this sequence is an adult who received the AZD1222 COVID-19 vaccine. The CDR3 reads CASSFAEGYEQYF. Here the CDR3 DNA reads TGTGCCAGCAGTTTTGCAGAGGGGTACGAGCAGTACTTC.